The present TCR beta chain was sequenced within a study of shared clonotypes between healthy human individuals. It was across several immunoSEQ plates that each subset's genomic DNA was evenly split. Each sorted subset replicate got 200 ng genomic DNA, roughly 33,000 genomes. TCRdb keeps only in-frame clones here, not all; method: immunoSEQ multiplex PCR. The sample lists a few million clones, more than 85% occurring once. Naive CD4+ cells were CD45RA-selected; the remaining cells were memory. As concerns this clone: Other DNA sequences of this sample code for an identical CDR3.

Germline V gene lookup returns CDR1 SEHNR and CDR2 FQNEAQ (reference sequence). This CDR3 contains 12 residues. V shed 1 base and J shed 7 bases, with 7 bases lying between them. The gene calls are TRBV7-9 and TRBJ1-2; D unclear. The specimen was naive CD4+ T cells from PBMCs. This sample's subset: CD45RA+ positively selected. This clonotype was obtained from a man aged 18 to 35 in good health. Some clones in this sample may be carry-over from other donors' samples. As DNA, the CDR3 is TGTGCCAGCAGCTTAGATTCAGGTGGCTACACCTTC. It is translated as CASSLDSGGYTF.